The clone carrying this T cell receptor beta chain was seen only a few times. Its antigen remains unknown. The data belong to a study of identical twins. Study outcomes and limitations: The more abundant beta clonotypes in cord blood had fewer insertions, and memory repertoires did not show this.

Germline CDR1 and CDR2: SQVTM and ANQGSEA. Trimming cost V 1 base and J 4 bases, with 14 bases left between them. This CDR3 is built from 14 residues. TCRdb independently ran MiXCR on the 5' RACE reads; one entry per CDR3 protein. Among about 810,000 distinct CDR3 sequences, over 9% were seen once, and the ten largest hold 1.5% to 2%. These same records also appear under a second study, on yellow fever vaccine responses in identical twins.

The sample consisted of PBMCs. The genes are TRBV29-1 and TRBJ2-7; the D is unclear. This receptor was identified in a woman aged 18-29 years in good health. The CDR3 DNA reads TGCAGCGTTGAAGTTCGTTCCCACCCGTACGAGCAGTACTTC. Its protein is CSVEVRSHPYEQYF.